The 10 T cell receptor beta chains reported below all come from one sample, sequenced in a study of T cells after yellow fever vaccination. TCRdb re-derived calls from the 5' RACE reads in MiXCR, one entry per CDR3 protein. This repertoire shows 450,000 to 650,000 distinct CDR3 sequences, roughly 22% found once; its top ten account for 15% to 20%. The input for sequencing was PBMCs, taken approximately 20 days after the first yellow fever vaccination. The receptors originated from a man between 18 and 35 years old who received the YFV17D yellow fever vaccine.

This chain connects TRBV5-1 to TRBJ1-2, with a weak D call TRBD1 (6 bases). The CDR3 runs to 13 residues. Trimming pared 1 base from V and 8 bases from J, leaving 12 bases between. CDR1 is SGHRS and CDR2 is YFSETQ in the germline V gene. The CDR3 sequence: CASSLRGLEGYTF. Written as DNA, the CDR3 is TGCGCCAGCAGCTTGAGGGGGTTGGAAGGCTACACCTTC.

This clonotype was picked up a small number of times. The chain recombines TRBV5-1 with TRBJ2-7, with 7 bases that match TRBD1. The length of the CDR3 is 13 residues. The germline V gene encodes CDR1 SGHRS and CDR2 YFSETQ. V dropped 7 bases and J dropped 4; count of bases not matched to a gene: 8. CDR3 in amino acids: CASAPGQDYEQYF. The CDR3 DNA reads as TGCGCCAGCGCACCCGGACAGGATTACGAGCAGTACTTC.

The chain couples TRBV7-2 to TRBJ2-7, with D possibly being TRBD1 (5 bases). Germline CDR1 is SGHTA and CDR2 is FQGNSA. The CDR3 is made up of 13 amino acids. V lost 3 bases to trimming and J lost 4 bases, with 10 bases between them. CDR3 nucleotides: TGTGCCAGCAGCTTCGAATCAGGGTACGAGCAGTACGTC. Protein product: CASSFESGYEQYV.

This rearrangement joins TRBV7-2 to TRBJ2-3; D may be TRBD1 (5 bases). This CDR3 spans 16 amino acids. Germline CDR1 reads SGHTA; CDR2 reads FQGNSA. The V end was cut by 6 bases, the J end by 0 bases, with 16 bases between. CDR3 coding DNA: TGTGCCAGCAGTGGGCGGACACCGACTAGCACAGATACGCAGTATTTT. This encodes CASSGRTPTSTDTQYF.

This clonotype was detected a few times. This rearrangement joins TRBV2 to TRBJ1-1; TRBD1 is a possible D gene (5 bases). The CDR3 is made up of 13 amino acids. CDR1 is SNHLY, CDR2 FYNNEI, per germline. V was clipped by 7 bases and J by 1 base, with 10 bases between them. Written as DNA, the CDR3 is TGTGCCAGCACCCGACAGACGAACACTGAAGCTTTCTTT. Translating it yields CASTRQTNTEAFF. Combining the CDR3 with reference TRBV2 and TRBJ1-1 gives the whole variable domain EPEVTQTPSHQVTQMGQEVILRCVPISNHLYFYWYRQILGQKVEFLVSFYNNEISEKSEIFDDQFSVERPDGSNFTLKIRSTKLEDSAMYFCASTRQTNTEAFFGQGTRLTVV.

This clonotype was counted at least ten times. The rearrangement uses TRBV4-2 and TRBJ2-5, with 12 bases lining up with TRBD2. Germline V gene data show CDR1 as LGHNA and CDR2 as YNFKEQ. V shed 0 bases, J shed 3 bases, and the junction held 2 bases outside the gene matches. CDR3 size: 16 residues. Written as DNA, the CDR3 is TGTGCCAGCAGCCAAGAATGGACTAGCGGGGAAGAGACCCAGTACTTC. It yields the protein CASSQEWTSGEETQYF.

This clonotype was seen a handful of times. This chain uses TRBV5-1 with TRBJ1-2, with 8 nucleotides matching TRBD1. J lost 6 bases, V lost 0 bases, and 4 bases had no gene match. The germline gives CDR1 SGHRS, CDR2 YFSETQ. The CDR3 is 14 residues long. CDR3 region: CASSLGETGDGYTF. In nucleotides, the CDR3 is TGCGCCAGCAGCTTGGGAGAGACAGGGGATGGCTACACCTTC.

This clonotype was picked up many times. The chain combines TRBV6-5 with TRBJ2-2; D remains unclear. Trimming took 2 bases from V and 4 from J, leaving 8 bases between them. The CDR3 runs 14 residues. CDR1 and CDR2 from the germline V gene are MNHEY and SVGAGI. The CDR3 sequence is CASSYELFTGELFF. The CDR3 DNA is TGTGCCAGCAGTTACGAGTTGTTCACCGGGGAGCTGTTTTTT.

The J gene is TRBJ1-4, the V gene TRBV20-1, with D maybe TRBD1 (5 bases). Looked up from germline, CDR1 is DFQATT and CDR2 is SNEGSKA (reference sequence). The V end lost 0 bases, the J end lost 7 bases, and 12 bases lay between the germline ends. CDR3 length: 14 amino acids. The DNA of the CDR3 is TGCAGTGCTAGAGATTCACTGGGGGGTGAAAAACTGTTTTTT. It encodes CSARDSLGGEKLFF.

This clonotype was picked up a small number of times. This chain connects TRBV5-4 to TRBJ2-1; tentatively, D is TRBD1 (5 bases). Looked up from germline, CDR1 is SGHNT and CDR2 is YYREEE (reference sequence). This CDR3 has 15 amino acids. V lost 2 bases and J lost 4, with 13 bases in between. The CDR3 DNA reads TGTGCCAGCAGCTTAGACAGCCACGGTTACAATGAGCAGTTCTTC. Its protein product is CASSLDSHGYNEQFF.